This entry features one TCR beta chain sequence. Its cognate antigen is unknown. The V and J ends lost 2 bases and 3 bases, in that order; junction bases with no gene match: 6. Germline loops: CDR1 SEHNR, CDR2 FQNEAQ (reference sequence). This CDR3 region has 16 residues. The data originate from a study of cytomegalovirus exposure and HLA in healthy donors. Study in general: The 120 validation repertoires were produced on the same platform as the 500 to 800 repertoires of the first cohort. This was reported in a later analysis. Findings and limits, study-wide: According to the study, 150 to 200 TCR beta chains were cytomegalovirus-associated. That first-cohort TCR clusters tended to co-occur in the 120 or so validation repertoires was found in a later analysis.

TCRdb keeps only in-frame clones here, not all; method: immunoSEQ multiplex PCR. In the table there are about 120,000 clones, roughly 89% of which are singletons. The receptor comes from a woman between 18 and 29 years old in good health and CMV-seronegative. The rearrangement joins TRBV7-9 to TRBJ1-4; 7 bases are a match to TRBD1. Sequencing input: PBMCs. The CDR3 nucleotides are TGTGCCAGCAGCTTACCGCCGGGACAGCCTAATGAAAAACTGTTTTTT. Its translation is CASSLPPGQPNEKLFF.